The present TCR beta chain was sequenced within a study of blood T cells in healthy people across ages (dated by TCRdb to 2015 to 2017). Background for the entire study: In model experiments, template switching captured about one uniquely barcoded TCR beta cDNA molecule for every two T cells. Donors were grouped into four age groups: young (average 16 years), middle-aged (roughly 37), aged (62) and long-lived (approximately 82). Donors of different ages were randomly distributed across sequencing lanes to avoid experimental bias. To track age-related changes in TCR beta repertoire diversity, the study relied on deep sequencing normalized with unique cDNA molecular identifiers. Using the same blood draw, the study looked at two additional independent replicas of 1 million unique cDNA reads for two donors, one aged 18 to 30 and the other aged 80 or older.

With respect to this clonotype: The antigen this receptor binds is unknown. Nothing much larger sits one base from this clone, and base qualities are not available.

Library method: 5' RACE. The instrument given in TCRdb is Illumina HiSeq 2500. A second about 7 to 12 cycle PCR used a sample-barcoded 5' primer and a J-beta primer mix. A template-switch 5' adaptor carrying 12 random nucleotides introduced a unique molecular identifier onto each TCR beta cDNA molecule. Each sample yielded at least 3 million CDR3-containing paired-end reads. First-strand cDNA was synthesized from all RNA with the Mint cDNA synthesis kit, primed by a TRBC-specific oligonucleotide. Following uracil-DNA glycosylase treatment, all cDNA underwent a first 18-cycle PCR with the universal primers M1SS and BC2_uni_R. The authors processed their data as follows. For normalization, 1 million high-quality reads, each with a distinct molecular identifier, were randomly selected from each sample. Instead of being binned into consensus sequences, reads with shared molecular identifiers were discarded. CDR3 identification, clonotype clustering and error correction used MiTCR with a Q25 quality threshold and the strictest error-elimination algorithm. A nonparametric unseen species model with Euler transformation was used to estimate lower-bound total TCR beta diversity. TCRdb trimmed public reads at Q25 via fastp, called clones via MiXCR and kept in-frame beta chains. Each entry merges the rows of one CDR3 protein and shows their most common DNA and genes. The V and J calls follow TCRdb's processing rather than the paper's. The table for this sample lists about 640,000 distinct CDR3 sequences; approximately 30% of them were counted only once. The ten largest clones add up to 15% to 19% of the sample.

The approximately 39 donors, aged 6 to 90 years, were systemically healthy Caucasian individuals from Russia. Each donor gave about 9.7 milliliters of peripheral blood, drawn into EDTA-treated Vacutainer tubes. Ficoll-Paque density-gradient centrifugation was used to isolate PBMCs, with at least 6 million obtained per sample. Trizol reagent was used to extract total RNA from PBMCs, with at least 5.5 micrograms per sample. Naive CD45RAhigh/CD27high T cell percentages were measured by flow cytometry on a PBMC aliquot from every donor. On the study overall, not on this receptor specifically: The CMV infection status of donors was not known, potentially confounding age-related changes in expanded clonotypes. As age increased, observed TCR beta diversity per million T cells dropped in a roughly linear way, and a significant reduction was already evident by age roughly 40. Estimates of total diversity based on one million sequenced T cells were considered lower bounds and underestimates. The percentage of naive T cells measured by flow cytometry correlated strongly with observed TCR beta diversity. Because profiling used bulk unsorted PBMCs, naive and antigen-experienced compartments could not be compared conclusively. The long-lived group showed more naive CD4+ T cells, fewer expanded clones and increased TCR diversity than the aged group, suggesting age selection.

Here V drops 4 bases and J drops 8 bases, and the junction holds 8 bases not matched to any gene. For CDR1 and CDR2, the germline V gene lists SGHTA and FQGTGA. Including cysteine and phenylalanine, the CDR3 has 16 amino acids. The entry retains the CDR3 DNA only, 48 bases that are in frame from base 1. The sequenced material came from blood. The sequence was obtained from a woman older than 75 in good health. The sequence links TRBV7-3 to TRBJ2-1, and 13 junction bases match TRBD2. CDR3 sequence: CASSSLTSGGQDEQFF. The nucleotides read TGTGCCAGCAGCTCCCTGACTAGCGGGGGGCAGGATGAGCAGTTCTTC.